Listed below are T cell receptor beta chains from one sample, sequenced in a study of cytomegalovirus exposure and HLA in healthy donors. Measured with immunoSEQ multiplex PCR; TCRdb has only the in-frame clones, and not every one. The data contain about 110,000 clones, roughly 90% of them seen just once; the ten biggest clones take up more than 1.4%. Sample: PBMCs. The origin of the receptors is a woman in her 30s in good health and CMV-seropositive. The CDR3 runs from the conserved cysteine through the conserved F or W. The order of the fields is J gene, V gene, CDR3 length, CDR3 protein.

>TRBJ1-5|TRBV6-6|14
CASSTDYSNQPQHF
>TRBJ1-1|TRBV20-1|11
CSARVGTEAFF
>TRBJ1-5|TRBV6-1|15
CASRGGVYSNQPQHF
>TRBJ2-1|TRBV4-3|17
CASSQGAGTGGLEEQFF
>TRBJ2-1|TRBV4-3|14
CASSQDNSYNEQFF
>TRBJ2-2|TRBV6-5|16
CASSWRETGGTGELFF
>TRBJ2-3|TRBV4-2|12
CASSQTGRTQYF
>TRBJ2-5|TRBV20-1|11
CSSQDQETQYF
>TRBJ2-2|TRBV28|16
CASTQAGSPHTGELFF
>TRBJ2-7|TRBV5-6|16
CASSLPGQGLYYEQYF
>TRBJ2-5|TRBV5-6|16
CASSSKREVVQETQYF
>TRBJ2-1|TRBV4-3|17
CASSQELGDRGYNEQFF
>TRBJ1-4|TRBV6-5|13
CASSYYRGEKLFF
>TRBJ1-3|TRBV30|15
CAWTQDRGPHNTIYF
>TRBJ2-3|TRBV29-1|16
CSVEMTLAESTDTQYF
>TRBJ1-1|TRBV29-1|12
CSVVGAKTEAFF
>TRBJ1-5|TRBV4-1|15
CASSQQTGGNQPQHF
>TRBJ2-1|TRBV6-4|17
CASSDRQLAGAWDEQFF
>TRBJ2-7|TRBV7-2|14
CASSLTRYTYEQYF
>TRBJ1-3|TRBV5-1|13
CASSFDRGNTIYF
>TRBJ2-3|TRBV30|16
CAWTPGLAGRADTQYF
>TRBJ2-3|TRBV2|14
CASLAGAHTDTQYF
>TRBJ2-7|TRBV5-1|14
CASSLVSREAAGDF
>TRBJ2-5|TRBV18|15
CASSRERGPQETQYF
>TRBJ1-2|TRBV30|11
CAWSHSLTYTF
>TRBJ2-7|TRBV7-2|16
CASSLALTSGMAEQYF
>TRBJ1-1|TRBV2|15
CASSELGIRNTEAFF
>TRBJ2-1|TRBV7-2|15
CASSLGTAQSNEQFF
>TRBJ1-2|TRBV10-2|14
CASSGHQFHYGYTF
>TRBJ2-7|TRBV11-2|13
CASSAGLASEQYF
>TRBJ2-2|TRBV4-1|14
CASSQVAPTGELFF
>TRBJ1-1|TRBV7-2|13
CASSQDTYTEAFF
>TRBJ2-1|TRBV18|14
CASSPGLAGVEQFF
>TRBJ2-7|TRBV6-5|13
CASAREATYEQYF
>TRBJ2-7|TRBV7-9|14
CASSPSDREYEQYF
>TRBJ2-7|TRBV30|12
CATSGGLGEQYF
>TRBJ1-6|TRBV6-1|15
CASNEQQGVDSPLHF
>TRBJ2-2|TRBV5-1|16
CASSLALAGGSGELFF
>TRBJ1-3|TRBV28|15
CASRDHTGTGNTIYF
>TRBJ2-1|TRBV19|14
CASSEGADYNEQFF
>TRBJ2-3|TRBV7-3|14
CASSTGGGTDTQYF
>TRBJ2-7|TRBV15|15
CATSRDNPVTYEQYF
>TRBJ1-3|TRBV30|15
CACLGQGLTGNTIYF
>TRBJ2-1|TRBV10-2|16
CASSSLPGGKGNEQFF
>TRBJ2-1|TRBV4-2|16
CASSQMGLAGLVEQFF
>TRBJ2-7|TRBV19|15
CASSRTGLGSYEQYF